This T cell receptor (beta chain) was recorded in a study of cytomegalovirus exposure and HLA in healthy donors. Findings and limits, study-wide: Using a false discovery rate of 0.05, a later analysis showed that around 16,000 TCR beta sequences were associated with HLA alleles. In vitro work confirmed that a few CMV-associated chains recognize CMV antigens.

V lost 5 bases to trimming and J lost 0 bases, with 7 bases between them. Germline V gives CDR1 SGHRS, CDR2 YFSETQ. The CDR3 loop spans 13 amino acids. On this clone itself: Antigen unknown.

PCR used 60 Vbeta primers and 13 Jbeta primers. Here immunoSEQ multiplex PCR was the method, and the copy in TCRdb shows in-frame clones only, minus some. The repertoire has 85,000 to 100,000 clones, around 59% of them found once; the top ten carry 2.3%. Sequencing used PBMCs. The receptor comes from a human donor in good health. The chain recombines TRBV5-1 with TRBJ2-3; D gene unclear. In DNA, the CDR3 is TGCGCCAGCAGGACTGCTAGCACAGATACGCAGTATTTT. Amino acids: CASRTASTDTQYF.